This T cell receptor (beta chain) was sequenced for a study of B cell selection in AIRE deficiency. Findings and limits, study-wide: CDR3s were shorter in shared Treg sequences, reflecting few non-templated nucleotide insertions. Of 3657 shared Treg TCRbeta sequences, under 40% were healthy-donor-only and 7% to 9.5% patient-only.

CDR3 length: 18 residues. The V and J ends lost 8 bases and 1 base respectively, with 25 bases between them. Germline loops: CDR1 MDHEN, CDR2 SYDVKM. The regulatory T cell sort gate was CD4+CD25hiCD127low/negative. Comments on this clone: Antigen: not known.

TCRdb keeps only in-frame clones here, not all; method: immunoSEQ multiplex PCR. The data show around 18,000 clones, with about 93% seen just once and 0.89% held by the top ten. V gene TRBV28 combines with J gene TRBJ2-3; D is uncertain. The sequence was collected from a human donor in good health. The sample consisted of CD4+CD25+ Tregs sorted from PBMCs. Here the CDR3 DNA reads TGTGCCAGCGCCCCCCGCACGAAATCCCCGACTCGCACAGATACGCAGTATTTT. Its protein product is CASAPRTKSPTRTDTQYF.